This TCR beta chain is from a study of tissue T cells after allogeneic stem cell transplantation. On this clone itself: Here the gene names and germline are mouse. The CDR3 extends 1 residue past the end of the read, so its final part is completed from the germline J gene.

The CDR3 totals 14 residues. The trim removed 4 bases at V and 2 bases at J, leaving 1 base unmatched. Germline CDR1 is KGHTA and CDR2 is FRNEEI. Method: immunoSEQ multiplex PCR; TCRdb's copy keeps in-frame clones and lacks some. The table has thousands of clones, about half seen once. Time point: mouse harvest day 7 after allogeneic transplant. Each mouse received 10^7 T-cell-depleted marrow cells plus 10^6 splenic CD5+ T cells by tail vein. B6 (H2b) cells into BALB/c (H2d) mice; tissues taken at day 7 or 14. The sequenced material came from gut tissue. The sequence was collected from a female BALB/c mouse given C57BL/6 T cells with graft-versus-host disease after an allogeneic hematopoietic cell transplant. The chain couples TRBV24 to TRBJ2-7; 11 bases align to TRBD1. CDR3 protein: CASSPGQGAYEQYF. The DNA read from the CDR3 is TGTGCCAGCAGTCCGGGACAGGGGGCCTATGAACAGTAC.